Below, 10 T cell receptor beta chains from the same sample are listed, as sequenced in a study of OX40 agonist ivuxolimab in advanced cancers. Sequenced by immunoSEQ multiplex PCR; TCRdb stores in-frame clones only, minus some. The sample lists tens of thousands of clones; around 93% were seen once. The sample consisted of CD4+ or CD8+ T cells sorted from blood, taken in a trial of the OX40 agonist ivuxolimab. The receptors shown here come from an adult with an advanced solid tumor such as melanoma, head and neck, liver or kidney cancer.

The chain couples TRBV9 to TRBJ2-7, with 10 bases lining up with TRBD1. With 3 bases clipped from V and 4 bases from J, the junction kept 7 bases outside the gene matches. Per the germline V gene, CDR1 is SGDLS and CDR2 is YYNGEE. The CDR3 is 15 amino acids. DNA for the CDR3: TGTGCCAGCAGCGCTGCAGGACAGGGGGGTTACGAGCAGTACTTC. Translation: CASSAAGQGGYEQYF.

The J gene is TRBJ1-5, the V gene TRBV19; 9 bases are a match to TRBD1. In germline, CDR1 is LNHDA, CDR2 SQIVND (reference sequence). The CDR3 totals 15 residues. V shed 1 base and J 6 bases; nucleotides not matched to a gene: 4. CDR3 sequence reads: CASSIGTGGGQPQHF. The DNA for the CDR3 is TGTGCCAGTAGTATAGGTACAGGGGGCGGTCAGCCCCAGCATTTT.

The J gene is TRBJ1-2, the V gene TRBV19; 8 positions match TRBD1. This CDR3 has 13 amino acids. V lost 4 bases and J lost 4; bases outside the gene matches: 2. The germline CDR1 and CDR2 sequences are LNHDA and SQIVND (reference sequence). This chain's CDR3 is CASSTDRGYGYTF. CDR3 coding DNA: TGTGCCAGTAGTACCGACAGGGGCTATGGCTACACCTTC.

J is TRBJ2-7 and V is TRBV2; D gene uncertain. V was shortened by 5 bases and J by 6 bases, with 8 bases between the two germline ends. Per the germline V gene, CDR1 is SNHLY and CDR2 is FYNNEI. This CDR3 region has 11 residues. CDR3 bases: TGTGCCAGCAGTACGTCCCCCGAGCAGTACTTC. Translating it yields CASSTSPEQYF.

The rearrangement joins TRBV27 to TRBJ2-7; tentative D call: TRBD1 (6 bases). V was cut by 2 bases and J by 2 bases, with 10 bases left in between. The germline V gene has CDR1 MNHEY and CDR2 SMNVEV (reference sequence). This CDR3 contains 14 residues. CDR3 sequence: CASSLSQGTYEQYF. As DNA, the CDR3 is TGTGCCAGCAGTTTAAGTCAGGGGACCTACGAGCAGTACTTC.

The chain employs TRBV29-1 and TRBJ2-1; 13 nucleotides match TRBD2. CDR1 SQVTM and CDR2 ANQGSEA come from the germline V gene. This CDR3 contains 18 residues. V lost 7 bases, J lost 8 bases, and 20 bases stayed unmatched. The CDR3: CSAETGTSGRALIYEQFF. The CDR3 bases are TGCAGCGCCGAGACAGGCACTAGCGGGAGGGCCTTAATATATGAGCAGTTCTTC.

The V call is TRBV27, the J call TRBJ1-1, with D tentatively TRBD1 (6 bases). Germline-derived CDR1 and CDR2 are MNHEY and SMNVEV (reference sequence). V lost 5 bases and J 1 base, leaving 14 bases between the germline ends. The CDR3 has 15 residues. CDR3 in amino acids: CASSPWTVTNTEAFF. CDR3 DNA sequence: TGTGCCAGCAGTCCCTGGACAGTTACGAACACTGAAGCTTTCTTT.

The chain carries TRBV10-2 and TRBJ2-5; D possibly corresponds to TRBD1 (6 bases). The V end lost 6 bases, the J end lost 1 base, and 12 bases lay between the germline ends. The CDR3 is 14 amino acids. Per the germline V gene, CDR1 is WSHSY and CDR2 is SAAADI. The CDR3 protein is CASRETGRQETQYF. The CDR3 coding sequence is TGCGCCAGCAGGGAGACAGGTCGCCAAGAGACCCAGTACTTC.

This chain links TRBV29-1 with TRBJ1-1, with 11 nucleotides matching TRBD1. Losses at the gene ends were 3 bases for V and 6 bases for J; bases not matched to a gene: 6. CDR3 length: 14 residues. Germline V gene lookup returns CDR1 SQVTM and CDR2 ANQGSEA. CDR3 sequence: CSVEVRGQGAEAFF. The CDR3 DNA follows: TGCAGCGTTGAGGTCAGGGGACAGGGGGCTGAAGCTTTCTTT. Using reference TRBV29-1 and TRBJ1-1 for the parts outside the CDR3, the full variable domain is SAVISQKPSRDICQRGTSLTIQCQVDSQVTMMFWYRQQPGQSLTLIATANQGSEATYESGFVIDKFPISRPNLTFSTLTVSNMSPEDSSIYLCSVEVRGQGAEAFFGQGTRLTVV.

The chain couples TRBV11-2 to TRBJ2-7, with D perhaps matching TRBD1 (6 bases). The CDR3 has 18 residues. The germline V gene has CDR1 SGHAT and CDR2 FQNNGV. Between the trimmed V and J ends, which lost 5 bases and 2 bases, there was a span of 25 bases. The DNA of the CDR3 is TGTGCCAGCAGCCGGACCCACTCGGGACAACACTTAGCCTACGAGCAGTACTTC. It codes for CASSRTHSGQHLAYEQYF.